These 11 T cell receptor beta chains originate from one sample sequenced in a study of T cells in localized non-small cell lung cancer. TCRdb keeps only in-frame clones here, not all; method: immunoSEQ multiplex PCR. The sample consists of approximately 24,000 clones, 80% to 95% of them appearing once. The sample here was peripheral blood, taken before any cancer treatment. These receptors originate from a female donor aged 60 or older with stage II squamous cell lung carcinoma.

This clone was counted between two and nine times. The V and J genes are TRBV19 and TRBJ1-1; no firm D call. This CDR3 has 14 amino acids. Trimming pared 7 bases from V and 1 base from J, leaving 13 bases between. In germline, CDR1 is LNHDA, CDR2 SQIVND (reference sequence). The CDR3 loop is CASTIRTENTEAFF. CDR3 coding DNA: TGTGCCAGTACCATAAGAACAGAGAACACTGAAGCTTTCTTT.

This rearrangement joins TRBV7-8 to TRBJ2-7; TRBD2 aligns across 13 bases. The CDR3 is 15 residues long. Germline assignment: CDR1 SGHVS and CDR2 FQNEAQ. The V segment lost 5 bases and the J segment 6 bases; nucleotides outside the gene matches: 7. CDR3 protein: CASSKRLAGGGEQYF. DNA for the CDR3: TGTGCCAGCAGCAAAAGACTAGCGGGAGGAGGCGAGCAGTACTTC. Combining the CDR3 with reference TRBV7-8 and TRBJ2-7 gives the whole variable domain GAGVSQSPRYKVAKRGQDVALRCDPISGHVSLFWYQQALGQGPEFLTYFQNEAQLDKSGLPSDRFFAERPEGSVSTLKIQRTQQEDSAVYLCASSKRLAGGGEQYFGPGTRLTVT.

This clone is medium-sized in the sample. This chain joins TRBV28 and TRBJ2-5; 12 nucleotides agree with TRBD2. Germline loops: CDR1 MDHEN, CDR2 SYDVKM. The CDR3 extends over 17 amino acids. V was clipped by 3 bases and J by 5 bases; unmatched bases: 10. CDR3: CASSFFYRTSGVETQYF. CDR3 sequence (DNA): TGTGCCAGCAGTTTCTTCTACCGGACTAGCGGGGTTGAGACCCAGTACTTC.

The chain employs TRBV28 and TRBJ2-5; weak D call: TRBD1 (6 bases). Looked up from germline, CDR1 is MDHEN and CDR2 is SYDVKM. The CDR3 consists of 15 residues. V lost 6 bases and J 3 bases, leaving 17 bases between the germline ends. Here the CDR3 reads CASSPQGGQEETQYF. CDR3 in DNA: TGTGCCAGCAGCCCACAGGGTGGCCAGGAAGAGACCCAGTACTTC.

The gene calls are TRBV29-1 and TRBJ2-7; 11 nucleotides agree with TRBD2. Germline trimming cut 7 bases from V and 6 bases from J; bases unmatched to any gene: 8. Germline loops: CDR1 SQVTM, CDR2 ANQGSEA. This CDR3 contains 13 residues. The CDR3 DNA reads as TGCAGCGCGCTGACTAGCGGGACCGGCGAGCAGTACTTC. Translating gives CSALTSGTGEQYF.

V is TRBV7-2 and J is TRBJ2-5; D ambiguous. Per the germline V gene, CDR1 is SGHTA and CDR2 is FQGNSA. V lost 8 bases, J lost 1 base, and 17 bases lay in between. CDR3 length: 15 residues. CDR3 sequence (DNA): TGTGCCAGCGCGGAGCAGGCATTAGTCCAAGAGACCCAGTACTTC. Its translation: CASAEQALVQETQYF.

The rearrangement joins TRBV18 to TRBJ1-3, with 7 nucleotides matching TRBD1. Germline loops: CDR1 KGHSH, CDR2 LQKENI. This CDR3 spans 20 amino acids. V dropped 0 bases and J dropped 0; count of bases not matched to a gene: 14. Here the CDR3 DNA reads TGTGCCAGCTCACCACCATCGGCAGGGGGAGGCTTTCCCTCTGGAAACACCATATATTTT. It is translated as CASSPPSAGGGFPSGNTIYF.

The J gene is TRBJ1-4, the V gene TRBV2; 10 bases fit TRBD1. The CDR3 runs to 13 residues. Germline V gives CDR1 SNHLY, CDR2 FYNNEI. V dropped 8 bases and J dropped 7; count of bases not matched to a gene: 4. CDR3 amino acids: CASEDRGLEKLFF. As DNA, the CDR3 is TGTGCCAGCGAAGACAGGGGGCTTGAAAAACTGTTTTTT.

V usage is TRBV30 and J usage is TRBJ1-6, with TRBD1 matching over 12 bases. The J segment lost 10 bases and the V segment lost 0 bases, leaving 13 bases of the junction unmatched. Looked up from germline, CDR1 is GTSNPN and CDR2 is SVGIG (reference sequence). This CDR3 contains 18 residues. In nucleotides, the CDR3 is TGTGCCTGGAGTGTGGGGACAGGGGGCGTCGGGTCGGACTCACCCCTCCACTTT. It is translated as CAWSVGTGGVGSDSPLHF.

This chain connects TRBV5-6 to TRBJ2-5; the D gene is possibly TRBD2 (6 bases). The length of the CDR3 is 13 residues. The germline V gene has CDR1 SGHDT and CDR2 YYEEEE. Trimming removed 7 bases at V and 2 bases at J, with 12 bases between. CDR3 protein: CASFYRGQETQYF. CDR3 coding DNA: TGTGCCAGCTTTTATCGGGGGCAAGAGACCCAGTACTTC.

This chain links TRBV5-4 with TRBJ2-3; D remains unclear. The length of the CDR3 is 13 residues. V was shortened by 3 bases and J by 14 bases, with 19 bases between the two germline ends. Looked up from germline, CDR1 is SGHNT and CDR2 is YYREEE (reference sequence). The chain's CDR3 is CASSSAGTGLGYF. The CDR3 nucleotides are TGTGCCAGCAGCTCGGCAGGAACCGGGTTGGGGTATTTT. The full variable domain, rest sourced from reference TRBV5-4 and TRBJ2-3, is ETGVTQSPTHLIKTRGQQVTLRCSSQSGHNTVSWYQQALGQGPQFIFQYYREEENGRGNFPPRFSGLQFPNYSSELNVNALELDDSALYLCASSSAGTGLGYFGPGTRLTVL.